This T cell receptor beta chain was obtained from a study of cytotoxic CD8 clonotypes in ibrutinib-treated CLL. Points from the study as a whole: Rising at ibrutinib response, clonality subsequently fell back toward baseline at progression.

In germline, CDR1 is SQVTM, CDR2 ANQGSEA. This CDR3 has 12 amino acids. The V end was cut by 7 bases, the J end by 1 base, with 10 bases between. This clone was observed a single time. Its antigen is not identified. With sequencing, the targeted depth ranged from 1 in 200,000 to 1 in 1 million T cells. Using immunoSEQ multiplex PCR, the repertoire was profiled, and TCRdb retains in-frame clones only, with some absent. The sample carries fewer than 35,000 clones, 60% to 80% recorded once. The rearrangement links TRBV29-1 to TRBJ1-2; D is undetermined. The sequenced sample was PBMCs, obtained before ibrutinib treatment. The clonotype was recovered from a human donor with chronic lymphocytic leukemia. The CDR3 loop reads CSERTVNYGYTF. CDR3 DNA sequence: TGCAGCGAAAGGACGGTTAACTATGGCTACACCTTC.